This T cell receptor (beta chain) was sequenced for a study of CD8+ T cells in alopecia areata. Sequencing used cDNA as its template, made by extracting RNA and reverse transcribing it. The table came from immunoSEQ multiplex PCR; TCRdb's copy has only in-frame clones and leaves some out. The data show 90,000 to 120,000 clones, with 55% to 70% seen just once and around a quarter held by the top ten. This clone was seen a few times. Germline V lookup: CDR1 LNHNV, CDR2 YYDKDF (reference sequence). The trim removed 8 bases at V and 5 bases at J, leaving 4 bases unmatched. CDR3 length equals 13 residues. The V call is TRBV15, the J call TRBJ2-7, with 12 nucleotides matching TRBD2. What was sequenced was NKG2D-low CD8+ T cells sorted from blood. The TCR comes from a human donor with alopecia areata. CDR3: CATQTSGSDEQYF. The DNA of the CDR3 is TGTGCCACCCAGACTAGCGGGAGCGACGAGCAGTACTTC.